What follows describes a single TCR beta chain. No cognate antigen has been identified for it. There are no base qualities to consult, and no much larger clone falls within one base. TCRbeta CDR3 regions were amplified from genomic DNA by means of the immunoSEQ Assay, a bias-controlled multiplex PCR. For the original study's pipeline: The number of nucleated cells in each sample was estimated by amplification of reference gene primers within the assay. To quantify the absolute abundance of each unique TCRbeta CDR3 rearrangement, sequence reads were collapsed and filtered. For each sample, productive Simpson clonality was calculated as the square root of Simpson's diversity index over productive rearrangements. The immuneACCESS repertoire file appears here via TCRdb, limited to in-frame rearrangements. These files lack a portion of the clones; in checked studies, under half of the deficit traces to unresolved V genes, and the cause of the others is not known. V, J and clone size derive from that table, while D and trimming were established from the DNA sequence. The sample table shows some 210,000 clones, and about 87% are seen once. The ten largest clones capture 10% of the sample.

Participants in the prospective study were aged roughly 18 to 95 years, lived in 20 to 25 United States geographic areas, and enrolled through a virtual design. Cohort assignment in the prospective study relied on participant-reported clinical history from a screening survey and a study questionnaire. In the prospective study, whole blood, serum and a nasopharyngeal or oropharyngeal swab were collected from each participant by mobile phlebotomists. Additional blood draws and questionnaires over an approximately two-month period could optionally be provided by prospective study participants. Before DNA extraction, prospective study blood samples were shipped either frozen or at room temperature. This record comes from a study of blood T cell repertoires in COVID-19 (dated by TCRdb to about 2020). Background for the entire study: Samples from collaborators originated in the United States, Italy and Spain and spanned both the acute and convalescent phases of COVID-19. The dataset comprised deeply sampled blood TCRbeta repertoires from subjects exposed to, actively infected with, or recovered from COVID-19. The repertoires were made available in a free public database intended to serve as a resource for research on the immune response to SARS-CoV-2. HLA class I and class II types, where available, came from metadata supplied by the sample provider rather than from assay-based typing. The samples were drawn from the first 160 participants of the ongoing ImmuneRACE study and from more than 1,000 subjects provided by 6 global collaborators. The material from the prospective study consisted of cDNA or gDNA derived from T cells, B-cell-depleted T cells, or PBMCs. Nearly every sample came with metadata listing a de-identified subject ID, COVID-19 status, age in years and sex.

The germline V gene supplies CDR1 MDHEN and CDR2 SYDVKM. V is trimmed back by 7 bases and J by 7 bases, and the junction contains 10 bases that no gene match accounts for. CDR3 length: 15 amino acids, cysteine to phenylalanine. Only CDR3 DNA remains: 45 bases, in frame from the first base. What the authors observed across the whole study: The quantity of clinical and demographic metadata differed by source and by participant and was supplied without curation.

This sequence was found in a man younger than 35 with acute COVID-19. Sequenced input: PBMCs or T cells enriched from blood (not recorded which). Rearrangement joined TRBV28 to TRBJ1-4, with 9 bases in between that match TRBD1. In nucleotide form, the sequence is TGTGCCAGCACCGATCCCGGGACAGGGAGTGAAAAACTGTTTTTT. It translates to CASTDPGTGSEKLFF.